Shown below are 14 T cell receptor beta chains from a single sample sequenced in a study of blood T cell repertoires in COVID-19. Some clones are missing from TCRdb's copy, which holds only in-frame ones; the method was immunoSEQ multiplex PCR. The sample shows around 300,000 clones, roughly 91% of them seen only once. Sequenced material: PBMCs or T cells enriched from blood (not recorded which). These receptors were collected from a woman aged 60-70 years in a cohort exposed to, infected with or recovered from COVID-19 (not recorded which).

This clone has just one count. V and J are TRBV28 and TRBJ1-6, with a possible D match to TRBD1 (6 bases). The ends were cut back, 3 bases at V and 7 bases at J, with 10 bases in the middle. This CDR3 is 14 amino acids long. Germline assignment: CDR1 MDHEN and CDR2 SYDVKM. This CDR3 is CASSFRGGNSPLHF. Here the CDR3 DNA reads TGTGCCAGCAGTTTCAGGGGTGGCAATTCACCCCTCCACTTT.

V and J are TRBV7-2 and TRBJ2-2; 8 nucleotides match TRBD1. The CDR3 is made up of 14 amino acids. Per germline, CDR1 SGHTA and CDR2 FQGNSA. The V and J ends lost 5 bases and 7 bases, in that order; junction bases with no gene match: 6. CDR3 bases: TGTGCCAGCAGCCCATGGACAGGGATCGGGGAGCTGTTTTTT. This encodes CASSPWTGIGELFF.

The J gene is TRBJ2-1, the V gene TRBV20-1; 9 bases line up with TRBD2. In germline, CDR1 is DFQATT, CDR2 SNEGSKA (reference sequence). This CDR3 region has 11 residues. V shed 6 bases and J 9 bases; nucleotides not matched to a gene: 3. This chain's CDR3 is CSASGRFEQFF. The DNA for the CDR3 is TGCAGTGCCAGCGGGAGGTTTGAGCAGTTCTTC.

This chain links TRBV10-3 with TRBJ2-3; TRBD1 might be the D (6 bases). CDR1 ENHRY and CDR2 SYGVKD come from the germline V gene. The CDR3 extends over 12 amino acids. The V end lost 7 bases, the J end lost 4 bases, and 9 bases lay between the germline ends. The CDR3 reads CAIMGASDTQYF. DNA of the CDR3: TGTGCCATCATGGGGGCGTCAGATACGCAGTATTTT.

Only a few counts were recorded for this clone. The CDR3 reads CASSPGPQGPPQETQYF. The DNA of the CDR3 is TGCGCCAGCAGCCCGGGACCGCAGGGGCCGCCCCAAGAGACCCAGTACTTC. J is TRBJ2-5 and V is TRBV4-1; TRBD1 is a possible D gene (6 bases). The CDR3 covers 17 residues. Trimming cost V 4 bases and J 1 base, with 19 bases left between them. The germline V gene encodes CDR1 MGHRA and CDR2 YSYEKL.

CDR3 in amino acids: CATSDSLGRPNTGELFF. CDR3 coding DNA: TGTGCCACCAGTGATTCCCTAGGGAGACCGAACACCGGGGAGCTGTTTTTT. The V and J genes are TRBV24-1 and TRBJ2-2; possibly TRBD2 for D (5 bases). Germline V gene data show CDR1 as KGHDR and CDR2 as SFDVKD. The V end lost 2 bases, the J end lost 0 bases, and 12 bases lay between the germline ends. This CDR3 has 17 amino acids.

The V call is TRBV9, the J call TRBJ2-1; 11 bases match TRBD2. J lost 3 bases, V lost 3 bases, and 5 bases had no gene match. The germline gives CDR1 SGDLS, CDR2 YYNGEE. The CDR3 has 16 residues. The DNA of the CDR3 is TGTGCCAGCAGCGGACTGGGACTAGCGGTCTACAATGAGCAGTTCTTC. Its translation: CASSGLGLAVYNEQFF.

The chain combines TRBV7-9 with TRBJ1-2, with D perhaps matching TRBD1 (6 bases). The CDR3 covers 14 residues. The germline V gene has CDR1 SEHNR and CDR2 FQNEAQ (reference sequence). V was trimmed by 5 bases and J by 6 bases, leaving 16 bases between them. The CDR3 DNA reads as TGTGCCAGCAGCCCCTCCCAGGGGAGGGATGGCTACACCTTC. This sequence encodes CASSPSQGRDGYTF.

The rearrangement links TRBV28 to TRBJ2-5, with TRBD1 matching over 7 bases. V lost 3 bases, J lost 5 bases, and 9 bases stayed unmatched. In germline, CDR1 is MDHEN, CDR2 SYDVKM. This CDR3 contains 15 residues. CDR3 coding DNA: TGTGCCAGCAGTTTTATAGGGGGCTTGTCGGAGACCCAGTACTTC. Amino acids: CASSFIGGLSETQYF.

The chain has TRBV4-1 and TRBJ2-1, with 10 nucleotides matching TRBD2. V lost 4 bases to trimming and J lost 2 bases; unmatched junction nucleotides: 8. This CDR3 spans 17 amino acids. The germline V gene has CDR1 MGHRA and CDR2 YSYEKL. The CDR3 DNA is TGCGCCAGCAGCCCTTGGGTAGGGACTAGCGCCTACAATGAGCAGTTCTTC. The encoded protein is CASSPWVGTSAYNEQFF.

This chain links TRBV19 with TRBJ2-3; 10 bases align to TRBD2. CDR1 is LNHDA, CDR2 SQIVND, per germline (reference sequence). The junction had 6 bases not matched to a gene; V was cut back by 4 bases and J by 5 bases. CDR3 size: 15 residues. CDR3 DNA sequence: TGTGCCAGTAGTAGGCTAGCGGGAGTTGGAGATACGCAGTATTTT. It specifies CASSRLAGVGDTQYF.

The V and J genes are TRBV6-2 or TRBV6-3 and TRBJ2-1; TRBD2 aligns across 10 bases. Germline CDR1 MNHEY, CDR2 SVGEGT. Trimming cost V 0 bases and J 6 bases; bases outside gene matches: 8. This CDR3 comprises 17 residues. CDR3: CASSYSPLAGVVNEQFF. CDR3 DNA: TGTGCCAGCAGTTACTCCCCTCTAGCGGGAGTCGTCAATGAGCAGTTCTTC.

The chain uses TRBV5-8 and TRBJ1-2, with 9 positions matching TRBD1. V shed 0 bases and J 0 bases; nucleotides not matched to a gene: 3. The CDR3 extends over 16 amino acids. Germline assignment: CDR1 SGHTS and CDR2 YDEGEE. The CDR3: CASSLGRTGANYGYTF. The CDR3 DNA reads TGTGCCAGCAGCTTGGGGCGGACAGGGGCTAACTATGGCTACACCTTC.

The chain joins TRBV7-2 to TRBJ2-3; a weak D match, TRBD1 (5 bases). The germline CDR1 and CDR2 sequences are SGHTA and FQGNSA. Trimming pared 2 bases from V and 2 bases from J, leaving 11 bases between. The CDR3 has 15 residues. The CDR3 loop is CASSLMTVNTDTQYF. The CDR3, as DNA: TGTGCCAGCAGCTTAATGACAGTTAACACAGATACGCAGTATTTT. The full variable domain, completed using reference TRBV7-2 and TRBJ2-3, is GAGVSQSPSNKVTEKGKDVELRCDPISGHTALYWYRQSLGQGLEFLIYFQGNSAPDKSGLPSDRFSAERTGGSVSTLTIQRTQQEDSAVYLCASSLMTVNTDTQYFGPGTRLTVL.